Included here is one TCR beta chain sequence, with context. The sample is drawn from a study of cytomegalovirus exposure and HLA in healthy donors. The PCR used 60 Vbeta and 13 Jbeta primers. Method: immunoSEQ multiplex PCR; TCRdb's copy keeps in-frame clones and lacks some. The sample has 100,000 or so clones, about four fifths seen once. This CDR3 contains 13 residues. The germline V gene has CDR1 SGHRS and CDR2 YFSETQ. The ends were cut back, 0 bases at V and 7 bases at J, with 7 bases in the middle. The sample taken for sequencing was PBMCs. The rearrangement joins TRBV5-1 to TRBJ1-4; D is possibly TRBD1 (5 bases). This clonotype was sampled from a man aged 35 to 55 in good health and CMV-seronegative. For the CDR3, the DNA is TGCGCCAGCAGCTTGGCACAGGCTGAAAAACTGTTTTTT. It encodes CASSLAQAEKLFF.